One and the same sample provided the 8 T cell receptor beta chains below, sequenced in a study of T cell responses to AZD1222 COVID-19 vaccine. TCRdb keeps only in-frame clones here, not all; method: immunoSEQ multiplex PCR. The table has some 130,000 clones, around 90% seen once. The specimen was peripheral blood, collected 28 days after the second AZD1222 dose. The receptors were gathered from an adult who received the AZD1222 COVID-19 vaccine.

This chain connects TRBV19 to TRBJ2-3, with D possibly TRBD2 on 7 matching bases. Germline values: CDR1 LNHDA, CDR2 SQIVND (reference sequence). V lost 6 bases and J 0 bases, leaving 19 bases between the germline ends. This CDR3 spans 17 amino acids. The CDR3 DNA follows: TGTGCCAGTAGATCAACCTTGGGGGGGGGCAGCACAGATACGCAGTATTTT. Its translation: CASRSTLGGGSTDTQYF.

The DNA of the CDR3 is TGTGCCAGTAGTATAGACGGAAGGGCGAACACTGAAGCTTTCTTT. Protein sequence: CASSIDGRANTEAFF. The V and J genes are TRBV19 and TRBJ1-1; no firm D call. CDR1 and CDR2 from the germline V gene are LNHDA and SQIVND (reference sequence). V was cut by 0 bases and J by 1 base, with 9 bases left in between. This CDR3 is 15 amino acids long.

The genes are TRBV5-1 and TRBJ2-7; D is perhaps TRBD2 (5 bases). The CDR3 sequence is 14 residues long. In germline, CDR1 is SGHRS, CDR2 YFSETQ. With 4 bases removed from V and 2 bases from J, the gap between germline ends came to 13 bases. The CDR3, as DNA: TGCGCCAGCAGCCGAGAAGGGAGTCCCTACGAGCAGTACTTC. Translating it yields CASSREGSPYEQYF.

CDR3 sequence reads: CASSVDPTGTQPQHF. As DNA, the CDR3 is TGTGCCAGCAGCGTAGACCCAACAGGGACTCAGCCCCAGCATTTT. J is TRBJ1-5 and V is TRBV9; TRBD1 is a possible D gene (6 bases). Germline CDR1 SGDLS, CDR2 YYNGEE. V was trimmed by 0 bases and J by 6 bases, leaving 13 bases between them. The CDR3 runs to 15 residues.

This rearrangement joins TRBV5-4 to TRBJ2-7; D possibly corresponds to TRBD2 (6 bases). The germline CDR1 and CDR2 sequences are SGHNT and YYREEE (reference sequence). With 3 bases removed from V and 3 bases from J, the gap between germline ends came to 16 bases. This CDR3 comprises 15 residues. As DNA, the CDR3 is TGTGCCAGCAGCTCGTTAACGGGAGTAAACTACGAGCAGTACTTC. The encoded protein is CASSSLTGVNYEQYF. Filled out from reference TRBV5-4 and TRBJ2-7, the complete variable domain reads ETGVTQSPTHLIKTRGQQVTLRCSSQSGHNTVSWYQQALGQGPQFIFQYYREEENGRGNFPPRFSGLQFPNYSSELNVNALELDDSALYLCASSSLTGVNYEQYFGPGTRLTVT.

V gene TRBV4-1 combines with J gene TRBJ2-7; 12 bases fit TRBD2. With 4 bases clipped from V and 7 bases from J, the junction kept 8 bases outside the gene matches. The CDR3 sequence is 15 residues long. Germline CDR1 MGHRA, CDR2 YSYEKL. For the CDR3, the DNA is TGCGCCAGCAGCCCCGGACTAGCGGGATATGCTGAGCAGTACTTC. It is translated as CASSPGLAGYAEQYF.

The chain couples TRBV28 to TRBJ2-1, with TRBD2 matching 14 bases. V lost 4 bases, J lost 9 bases, and 8 bases stayed unmatched. CDR3 length: 16 amino acids. The germline V gene has CDR1 MDHEN and CDR2 SYDVKM. In nucleotides, the CDR3 is TGTGCCAGCAGTTCCCCGGGACTAGCGGGAGTTGGTGAGCAGTTCTTC. Its protein is CASSSPGLAGVGEQFF.

This rearrangement joins TRBV12-3 or TRBV12-4 to TRBJ1-5; D is undetermined. V was trimmed by 8 bases and J by 3 bases, leaving 5 bases between them. The CDR3 has 11 amino acids. The CDR3 here is CASGNNQPQHF. The CDR3 coding sequence is TGTGCCAGCGGAAACAATCAGCCCCAGCATTTT.